The text below deals with one T cell receptor (beta chain). These data belong to a study of CD8 T cells in Susac syndrome. Random hexamers were used to reverse transcribe the RNA input (roughly 0.5 to 1 ug). Across 54 Vbeta and 13 Jbeta, TCR beta CDR3 was amplified with immunoSEQ multiplex PCR. TCRdb reanalysed the immunoSEQ multiplex PCR reads using MiXCR and keeps one entry per CDR3 protein. The profile covers some 400,000 distinct CDR3 sequences, with 85% to 90% appearing a single time and under 0.15% taken by the ten largest. Sequencing was carried out using CD8+ T cells from PBMCs. The sequence came from a human donor with multiple sclerosis.

In DNA, the CDR3 is TGTGCCAGCAGACCCCTTCTTGGAGGGGCGAACACTGAAGCTTTCTTT. It specifies CASRPLLGGANTEAFF. The chain combines TRBV7-6 with TRBJ1-1; TRBD1 might be the D (5 bases). V lost 6 bases to trimming and J lost 1 base, with 18 bases between them. CDR3 length: 16 residues. Germline-derived CDR1 and CDR2 are SGHVS and FNYEAQ.